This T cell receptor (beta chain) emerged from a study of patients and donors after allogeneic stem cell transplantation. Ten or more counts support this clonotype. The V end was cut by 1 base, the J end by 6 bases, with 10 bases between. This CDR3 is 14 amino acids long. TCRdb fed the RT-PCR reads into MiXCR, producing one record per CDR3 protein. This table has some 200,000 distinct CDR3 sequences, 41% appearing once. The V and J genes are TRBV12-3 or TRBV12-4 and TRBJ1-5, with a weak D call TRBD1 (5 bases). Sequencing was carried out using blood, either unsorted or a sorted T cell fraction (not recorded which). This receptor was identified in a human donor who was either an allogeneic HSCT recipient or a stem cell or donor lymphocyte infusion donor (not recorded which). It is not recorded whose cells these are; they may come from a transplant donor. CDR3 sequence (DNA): TGTGCCAGCAGTTTAGGGCAGGGAAGTCAGCCCCAGCATTTT. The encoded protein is CASSLGQGSQPQHF.